This T cell receptor beta chain is drawn from a study of T cell changes during pregnancy in multiple sclerosis. The junction had 6 bases not matched to a gene; V was cut back by 4 bases and J by 3 bases. Germline CDR1 reads SGHRS; CDR2 reads YFSETQ. CDR3 size: 17 residues. Sequencing used immunoSEQ multiplex PCR; TCRdb keeps in-frame clones, though not all of them. Here the sample spans some 38,000 clones, about nine tenths being singletons. This clonotype originated in a female donor in good health, enrolled as a control in a pregnancy study. The material sequenced was CD4+ T cells from peripheral blood mononuclear cells, taken after pregnancy. V and J are TRBV5-1 and TRBJ2-4, with 14 bases matching TRBD2. The CDR3 region has the DNA TGCGCCAGCAGCCGCGGACTAGCGGGGGGCAGCAAAAACATTCAGTACTTC. The encoded protein is CASSRGLAGGSKNIQYF. Using reference TRBV5-1 and TRBJ2-4 for the parts outside the CDR3, the full variable domain is KAGVTQTPRYLIKTRGQQVTLSCSPISGHRSVSWYQQTPGQGLQFLFEYFSETQRNKGNFPGRFSGRQFSNSRSEMNVSTLELGDSALYLCASSRGLAGGSKNIQYFGAGTRLSVL.